This T cell receptor (beta chain) was identified in a study of T cell responses to AZD1222 COVID-19 vaccine. Overall study context: Second-dose groups at about 4 or about 12 weeks were pooled. Study-wide points: White British people made up most donors, females outnumbered males, and clonal diversity was possibly underestimated. Every sample of the repertoires postdated the peak T cell response. Of spike-specific TCRs, nearly half reportedly target regions left unmutated in variants.

A remark on this clone: Its antigen is not known.

Germline CDR1 and CDR2: WSHSY and SAAADI. Trimming removed 11 bases at V and 5 bases at J, with 12 bases between. This CDR3 has 12 amino acids. Assay used: immunoSEQ multiplex PCR; TCRdb lists only in-frame clones, some missing. The sample contains 170,000 or so clones, 87% of which appear only once. This clonotype was sampled from an adult in good health. The specimen was peripheral blood, collected on day 0 of AZD1222 vaccination. The V gene is TRBV10-2, the J gene TRBJ1-4; possible D gene TRBD1, 5 bases. The chain's CDR3 is CAVGGDNEKLFF. The DNA for the CDR3 is TGCGCCGTGGGGGGGGACAATGAAAAACTGTTTTTT.